This T cell receptor beta chain was observed in a study of CD8 T cells in ankylosing spondylitis. TCRdb re-called the 5' RACE reads through MiXCR, storing one row per CDR3 protein. The sample records around 340,000 distinct CDR3 sequences, roughly 20% being singletons. CDR1 is MGHRA and CDR2 is YSYEKL in the germline V gene. The CDR3 loop spans 13 amino acids. The V and J ends lost 1 base and 4 bases respectively, with 7 bases between them. This clonotype was picked up a small number of times. The chain couples TRBV4-1 to TRBJ2-5; D not certain. Sequencing input: blood, either unsorted or a sorted T cell fraction (not recorded which). The TCR sequence derives from a male donor with ankylosing spondylitis or in good health (not recorded which). DNA of the CDR3: TGCGCCAGCAGCCAAGTTCGTGGAGAGACCCAGTACTTC. Amino acids: CASSQVRGETQYF.